This TCR beta chain was sequenced during a study of long-term antiretroviral therapy in people with HIV. Turning to the study itself: The earliest samples came from an era when ART typically awaited falling CD4 counts. Study observations and caveats: Controls had broader CDR3 length ranges than HIV repertoires did.

The CDR3 has 14 residues. Germline V gene lookup returns CDR1 SEHNR and CDR2 FQNEAQ (reference sequence). V lost 7 bases, J lost 2 bases, and 5 bases stayed unmatched. It was version v3.0 of the immunoSEQ assay that was run at survey level. Sequencing had a target that covered about 40,000-55,000 T-cell genomes per sample. The table came from immunoSEQ multiplex PCR; TCRdb's copy has only in-frame clones and leaves some out. Here the sample spans more than 10,000 clones, about 88% being singletons. The samples comprised about 0.95-11 million cryopreserved PBMC ahead of DNA extraction. In its sample, this clone was seen once. Its antigen is not identified.

The V call is TRBV7-9, the J call TRBJ1-5, with 7 positions matching TRBD1. This receptor was taken from a middle-aged woman with HIV. This sample comprised unsorted PBMCs, obtained 2.1 years after starting antiretroviral therapy. The CDR3, as DNA: TGTGCCAGCACCCAAGGGACAGGCAATCAGCCCCAGCATTTT. Translating gives CASTQGTGNQPQHF.